The 6 T cell receptor beta chains below were found in one sample sequenced in a study of breast tumors, draining lymph nodes, adjacent tissues. TCRdb used MiXCR to reprocess the multiplex PCR reads, holding one entry per CDR3 protein. The table shows about 270,000 distinct CDR3 sequences, with around 31% occurring only once. Axillary draining lymph nodes of breast cancer patients supplied the node samples. Material: axillary lymph node tissue. The receptors derive from a female donor with breast cancer. Some clones in this sample may be carry-over from other donors' samples.

This clonotype was observed at least ten times. The genes are TRBV12-3 or TRBV12-4 and TRBJ2-7; 8 nucleotides line up with TRBD2. The CDR3 has 14 amino acids. The V and J ends lost 4 bases and 4 bases, in that order; junction bases with no gene match: 6. The DNA of the CDR3 is TGTGCCAGCAGTTCGAGTAGCGGGATTTACGAGCAGTACTTC. Translating it yields CASSSSSGIYEQYF.

This clonotype was picked up many times. The chain combines TRBV7-6 with TRBJ2-5; TRBD2 is a possible D gene (6 bases). V dropped 2 bases and J dropped 2 bases, with 9 bases sitting between them. The CDR3 is 14 amino acids. CDR1 is SGHVS and CDR2 is FNYEAQ in the germline V gene. CDR3 sequence (DNA): TGTGCCAGCAGCTTACAGGGAGGACAAGAGACCCAGTACTTC. Translating gives CASSLQGGQETQYF.

This clonotype has more than one count but fewer than ten. The rearrangement joins TRBV19 to TRBJ1-5; 8 nucleotides agree with TRBD1. The CDR3 contains 14 residues. The V segment lost 4 bases and the J segment 5 bases; nucleotides outside the gene matches: 4. From germline, CDR1 is LNHDA and CDR2 SQIVND (reference sequence). CDR3 bases: TGTGCCAGTAGTAAGGGACAGGACGATCAGCCCCAGCATTTT. Amino acids: CASSKGQDDQPQHF.

This clonotype occurred many times. J is TRBJ1-2 and V is TRBV2; D not resolved. Germline V lookup: CDR1 SNHLY, CDR2 FYNNEI. Trimming took 1 base from V and 9 from J, leaving 9 bases between them. The CDR3 loop spans 12 amino acids. The CDR3 DNA sequence: TGTGCCAGCAGTGAAGGTCTCAGTAGCTACACCTTC. Encoded protein: CASSEGLSSYTF.

This clonotype was observed many times. A much larger clone differs from this one at a single base, so this may be a read error. The CDR3 bases are TGCAGTGCTAGACAGGGTGGGGAGACCCCGTACTTC. This encodes CSARQGGETPYF. The chain uses TRBV20-1 and TRBJ2-5, with D tentatively TRBD1 or TRBD2 (5 bases each). This CDR3 comprises 12 residues. Germline-derived CDR1 and CDR2 are DFQATT and SNEGSKA (reference sequence).

V and J are TRBV2 and TRBJ2-1; 7 positions agree with TRBD1. The CDR3 has 12 amino acids. The germline gives CDR1 SNHLY, CDR2 FYNNEI. V lost 10 bases, J lost 8 bases, and 8 bases stayed unmatched. The CDR3 is CAISTGEDEQFF. CDR3 DNA: TGTGCCATCAGCACAGGGGAAGATGAGCAGTTCTTC.